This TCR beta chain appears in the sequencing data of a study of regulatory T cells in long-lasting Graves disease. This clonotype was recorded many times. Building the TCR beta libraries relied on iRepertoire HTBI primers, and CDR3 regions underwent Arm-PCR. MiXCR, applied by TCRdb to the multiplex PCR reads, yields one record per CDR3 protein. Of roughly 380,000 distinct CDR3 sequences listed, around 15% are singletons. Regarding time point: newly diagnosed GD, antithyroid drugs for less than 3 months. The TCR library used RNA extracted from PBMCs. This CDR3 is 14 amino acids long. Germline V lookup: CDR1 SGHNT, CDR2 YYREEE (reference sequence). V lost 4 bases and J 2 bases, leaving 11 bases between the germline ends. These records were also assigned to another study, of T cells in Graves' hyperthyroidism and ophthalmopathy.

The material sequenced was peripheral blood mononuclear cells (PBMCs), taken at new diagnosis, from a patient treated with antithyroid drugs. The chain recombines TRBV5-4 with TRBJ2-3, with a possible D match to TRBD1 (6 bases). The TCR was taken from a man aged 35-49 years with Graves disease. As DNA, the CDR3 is TGTGCCAGCAGCACCCGGGACACCACAGATACGCAGTATTTT. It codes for CASSTRDTTDTQYF.